The 8 T cell receptor beta chains below were found in one sample sequenced in a study of T cell repertoires in cytomegalovirus infection. MiXCR, applied by TCRdb to the reads, yields one record per CDR3 protein. This sample has approximately 100,000 distinct CDR3 sequences; about a quarter occur once, and the top ten carry around 40%. The sample comprised CD8+ T cells from PBMCs. Every receptor here comes from a human donor in good health (CMV status not recorded). Some clones in this sample may be carry-over from other donors' samples.

This clonotype was observed a few times. The chain has TRBV20-1 and TRBJ2-7; 15 bases are a match to TRBD2. CDR3 length equals 19 residues. Germline assignment: CDR1 DFQATT and CDR2 SNEGSKA (reference sequence). The trim removed 0 bases at V and 2 bases at J, leaving 11 bases unmatched. CDR3 sequence reads: CSARDKGTSGGQSPYEQYF. For the CDR3, the DNA is TGCAGTGCTAGAGATAAGGGGACTAGCGGGGGGCAATCCCCCTACGAGCAGTACTTC.

This clonotype was seen a few times. The rearrangement uses TRBV5-1 and TRBJ2-1; D gene uncertain. V dropped 0 bases and J dropped 5 bases, with 9 bases sitting between them. Per the germline V gene, CDR1 is SGHRS and CDR2 is YFSETQ. The CDR3 totals 14 residues. Here the CDR3 DNA reads TGCGCCAGCAGCTTGGGTGCTAGAGACAATGAGCAGTTCTTC. Its translation is CASSLGARDNEQFF.

This clonotype was observed many times. The gene calls are TRBV7-2 and TRBJ2-4, with D tentatively TRBD1 (6 bases). There are 16 residues in the CDR3. Germline V gives CDR1 SGHTA, CDR2 FQGNSA. The germline V and J ends were trimmed by 5 bases and 0 bases, with 14 bases remaining between them. CDR3 sequence reads: CASSLSDSVAKNIQYF. In DNA, the CDR3 is TGTGCCAGCAGCCTTTCGGACAGTGTAGCCAAAAACATTCAGTACTTC.

This chain links TRBV20-1 with TRBJ2-7; a weak D match, TRBD2 (6 bases). V lost 0 bases to trimming and J lost 2 bases, with 14 bases between them. Germline CDR1 and CDR2: DFQATT and SNEGSKA (reference sequence). The length of the CDR3 is 15 residues. The DNA for the CDR3 is TGCAGTGCTAGAGATAGAGTAGCGGACACCTACGAGCAGTACTTC. Residues: CSARDRVADTYEQYF.

This clonotype was seen ten or more times. The chain couples TRBV7-9 to TRBJ2-7; D call uncertain. Per germline, CDR1 SEHNR and CDR2 FQNEAQ (reference sequence). The CDR3 runs to 13 residues. V was clipped by 3 bases and J by 5 bases, with 11 bases between them. The CDR3 reads CASSFSGLDEQYF. CDR3 nucleotide sequence: TGTGCCAGCAGCTTTTCAGGCCTTGACGAGCAGTACTTC. The full variable domain, completed using reference TRBV7-9 and TRBJ2-7, is DTGVSQNPRHKITKRGQNVTFRCDPISEHNRLYWYRQTLGQGPEFLTYFQNEAQLEKSRLLSDRFSAERPKGSFSTLEIQRTEQGDSAMYLCASSFSGLDEQYFGPGTRLTVT.

The chain is built from TRBV7-9 and TRBJ1-5, with 9 bases identical to TRBD1. This CDR3 spans 16 amino acids. V lost 3 bases and J lost 1; bases outside the gene matches: 4. Germline V gives CDR1 SEHNR, CDR2 FQNEAQ (reference sequence). Written as DNA, the CDR3 is TGTGCCAGCAGCTTCGTGACAGGGGGGAGCAATCAGCCCCAGCATTTT. This sequence encodes CASSFVTGGSNQPQHF.

Worth noting for this clonotype: Just one base apart from a much larger clone, this may be a read error. The conserved final phenylalanine or tryptophan is absent from the CDR3, which likely points to a read error. The chain uses TRBV11-2 and TRBJ2-3, with D tentatively TRBD1 (5 bases). Trimming removed 3 bases at V and 5 bases at J, with 21 bases between. CDR3 length: 17 amino acids. Germline V gives CDR1 SGHAT, CDR2 FQNNGV. The CDR3, as DNA: TGTGCCAGCAGCTTTGGTCTGTGGGCCTCCAGGGAAGATACGCAGTATTCT. Residues: CASSFGLWASREDTQYS.

The V gene is TRBV27, the J gene TRBJ2-1; D tentatively fits TRBD1 or TRBD2 (5 bases each). The CDR3 loop spans 12 amino acids. CDR1 is MNHEY and CDR2 is SMNVEV in the germline V gene (reference sequence). With 3 bases removed from V and 15 bases from J, the gap between germline ends came to 15 bases. Here the CDR3 reads CASSFLTGQPFF. CDR3 nucleotides: TGTGCCAGCAGTTTTTTAACGGGGCAACCGTTCTTC.